Listed here are 18 T cell receptor beta chains from one sample, sequenced in a study of graft-versus-host responses after intestinal transplantation. The protocol was immunoSEQ multiplex PCR, while the TCRdb copy is restricted to in-frame clones and leaves out a portion. The sample lists about 100,000 clones, approximately 90% occurring once. Sequencing was performed on PBMCs, taken about 450 days after intestinal transplant. The receptor source for this set is a human patient who received an intestinal transplant, so some T cells may come from the graft donor.

The chain uses TRBV19 and TRBJ2-7; D may match TRBD1 or TRBD2 (5 bases each). The V end lost 3 bases, the J end lost 2 bases, and 17 bases lay between the germline ends. The CDR3 consists of 16 residues. Germline V CDR1 and CDR2: LNHDA, SQIVND (reference sequence). The CDR3 DNA follows: TGTGCCAGTAGTATTGGGGCGGGTGGGATTACCTACGAGCAGTACTTC. It specifies CASSIGAGGITYEQYF.

CDR3 sequence: CASSDEGRGNQPQHF. CDR3 nucleotide sequence: TGTGCCAGCAGTGATGAGGGGCGAGGCAATCAGCCCCAGCATTTT. The chain combines TRBV2 with TRBJ1-5; tentatively, D is TRBD1 (5 bases). V lost 3 bases to trimming and J lost 2 bases, with 11 bases between them. Germline V CDR1 and CDR2: SNHLY, FYNNEI. This CDR3 has 15 residues.

The V call is TRBV12-5, the J call TRBJ2-5; 9 nucleotides match TRBD2. CDR1 is LGHNT, CDR2 FRNRAP, per germline. The CDR3 is made up of 16 amino acids. Trimming cost V 7 bases and J 2 bases; bases outside gene matches: 11. The chain's CDR3 is CASAPPSLAGQETQYF. For the CDR3, the DNA is TGTGCTAGTGCCCCACCGTCCCTAGCGGGGCAAGAGACCCAGTACTTC.

The gene calls are TRBV29-1 and TRBJ1-1; the match to TRBD1 covers 8 bases. V dropped 3 bases and J dropped 6; count of bases not matched to a gene: 15. This CDR3 contains 16 residues. CDR1 is SQVTM and CDR2 is ANQGSEA in the germline V gene. The CDR3 DNA follows: TGCAGCGTTGACGCGGACAGGGTCTTAAAGGACGCTGAAGCTTTCTTT. Its protein is CSVDADRVLKDAEAFF.

The genes are TRBV11-2 and TRBJ1-2; 9 bases match TRBD1. CDR1 and CDR2 from the germline V gene are SGHAT and FQNNGV. Unmatched junction bases numbered 11, after V lost 3 bases and J lost 6 bases. This CDR3 comprises 16 residues. CDR3: CASSLGPIQGAHGYTF. Written as DNA, the CDR3 is TGTGCCAGCAGCTTGGGCCCCATACAGGGGGCGCATGGCTACACCTTC.

This rearrangement joins TRBV10-1 to TRBJ2-1, with TRBD2 matching over 8 bases. CDR1 and CDR2 (germline): WNHNN, SYGVQD (reference sequence). The trim removed 3 bases at V and 6 bases at J, leaving 10 bases unmatched. This CDR3 comprises 16 residues. The CDR3 here is CASSDSGTSGANEQFF. The CDR3 region has the DNA TGCGCCAGCAGTGATTCGGGGACTAGTGGGGCCAATGAGCAGTTCTTC.

The chain carries TRBV5-1 and TRBJ2-1; D call uncertain. Germline V gene sequence: CDR1 SGHRS, CDR2 YFSETQ. Trimming shortened V by 0 bases and J by 8 bases, and 6 bases separated the two germline ends. This CDR3 spans 12 amino acids. CDR3 amino acids: CASSLARHEQFF. The CDR3 coding sequence is TGCGCCAGCAGCTTGGCGCGCCATGAGCAGTTCTTC.

V and J are TRBV19 and TRBJ2-1; D is possibly TRBD2 (5 bases). Germline loops: CDR1 LNHDA, CDR2 SQIVND (reference sequence). V lost 7 bases and J lost 4, with 14 bases in between. The CDR3 contains 14 residues. The DNA of the CDR3 is TGTGCCAGTACCCCAAGAACGGGGTACAATGAGCAGTTCTTC. Encoded protein: CASTPRTGYNEQFF.

V and J are TRBV19 and TRBJ2-5; the match to TRBD1 covers 8 bases. The V gene's germline CDR1 is LNHDA and CDR2 SQIVND (reference sequence). V gave up 0 bases and J gave up 5 bases; unmatched junction bases: 5. The CDR3 length is 15 residues. The CDR3: CASSIDHRGEETQYF. In nucleotides, the CDR3 is TGTGCCAGTAGTATAGACCACAGGGGGGAGGAGACCCAGTACTTC.

V is TRBV5-1 and J is TRBJ2-3; D may be TRBD2 (6 bases). The V and J ends lost 5 bases and 2 bases respectively, with 12 bases between them. CDR1 SGHRS and CDR2 YFSETQ come from the germline V gene. CDR3 length: 14 residues. CDR3 in DNA: TGCGCCAGCAGTAGTCGGGGGTCCACAGATACGCAGTATTTT. Translation gives CASSSRGSTDTQYF. The full variable domain, in which reference TRBV5-1 and TRBJ2-3 provide the parts outside the CDR3, is KAGVTQTPRYLIKTRGQQVTLSCSPISGHRSVSWYQQTPGQGLQFLFEYFSETQRNKGNFPGRFSGRQFSNSRSEMNVSTLELGDSALYLCASSSRGSTDTQYFGPGTRLTVL.

The chain is built from TRBV7-9 and TRBJ2-7; 10 bases are shared with TRBD1. This CDR3 has 16 amino acids. Germline CDR1 is SEHNR and CDR2 is FQNEAQ (reference sequence). Trimming took 2 bases from V and 6 from J; bases not matched to a gene: 10. In DNA, the CDR3 is TGTGCCAGCAGCTTATACCGCGGACAGGGGGGTGGCGAGCAGTACTTC. Its protein is CASSLYRGQGGGEQYF. Complete variable domain (other parts from reference TRBV7-9 and TRBJ2-7): DTGVSQNPRHKITKRGQNVTFRCDPISEHNRLYWYRQTLGQGPEFLTYFQNEAQLEKSRLLSDRFSAERPKGSFSTLEIQRTEQGDSAMYLCASSLYRGQGGGEQYFGPGTRLTVT.

V is TRBV7-8 and J is TRBJ2-2; D unclear. V lost 7 bases and J lost 0, with 18 bases in between. The CDR3 contains 17 residues. Germline CDR1 SGHVS, CDR2 FQNEAQ. This CDR3 reads CASTIPRAEPNTGELFF. Written as DNA, the CDR3 is TGTGCCAGCACCATACCACGGGCGGAACCGAACACCGGGGAGCTGTTTTTT.

The gene calls are TRBV7-9 and TRBJ2-7, with D hard to call. This CDR3 has 14 residues. V was pared by 1 base and J by 5 bases, with 12 bases between. The germline CDR1 and CDR2 sequences are SEHNR and FQNEAQ (reference sequence). The CDR3, as DNA: TGTGCCAGCAGCTTAGTTTCAAAAGGGAACGAGCAGTACTTC. It is translated as CASSLVSKGNEQYF. Supplemented by reference TRBV7-9 and TRBJ2-7, the full variable domain reads DTGVSQNPRHKITKRGQNVTFRCDPISEHNRLYWYRQTLGQGPEFLTYFQNEAQLEKSRLLSDRFSAERPKGSFSTLEIQRTEQGDSAMYLCASSLVSKGNEQYFGPGTRLTVT.

This chain links TRBV18 with TRBJ1-1, with 10 bases that match TRBD1. Germline V gene lookup returns CDR1 KGHSH and CDR2 LQKENI. V lost 4 bases and J lost 7; bases outside the gene matches: 6. The CDR3 covers 14 residues. The CDR3: CASSRGQGYGEAFF. The CDR3 DNA reads TGTGCCAGCTCACGGGGACAGGGGTATGGTGAAGCTTTCTTT.

The chain joins TRBV29-1 to TRBJ1-1; 7 bases map to TRBD1. J lost 4 bases, V lost 7 bases, and 9 bases had no gene match. Germline loops: CDR1 SQVTM, CDR2 ANQGSEA. The CDR3 is 13 residues long. The CDR3 region is CSGQTGPGTEAFF. The CDR3 DNA reads TGCAGCGGCCAGACAGGGCCTGGCACTGAAGCTTTCTTT.

V and J are TRBV9 and TRBJ2-1; D perhaps matches TRBD2 (6 bases). Germline CDR1 reads SGDLS; CDR2 reads YYNGEE. This CDR3 has 15 residues. Trimming left V 0 bases short and J 5 bases short, with 12 bases between. CDR3 in DNA: TGTGCCAGCAGCGTAGGCGGACTACCAAACAATGAGCAGTTCTTC. The encoded protein is CASSVGGLPNNEQFF.

The count of this clone is one. The chain uses TRBV6-5 and TRBJ1-6; 8 bases align to TRBD1. CDR1 and CDR2 (germline): MNHEY, SVGAGI. V was clipped by 6 bases and J by 3 bases; unmatched bases: 4. The CDR3 length is 15 residues. CDR3 in DNA: TGTGCCAGCAGAACAGACAGGGGCTATAATTCACCCCTCCACTTT. Translating it yields CASRTDRGYNSPLHF.

The V gene is TRBV6-1, the J gene TRBJ2-1; D is unclear. Trimming pared 3 bases from V and 6 bases from J, leaving 0 bases between. The CDR3 covers 10 residues. The germline gives CDR1 MNHNS, CDR2 SASEGT. The CDR3 reads CASSDNEQFF. The CDR3 nucleotides read TGTGCCAGCAGTGACAATGAGCAGTTCTTC.